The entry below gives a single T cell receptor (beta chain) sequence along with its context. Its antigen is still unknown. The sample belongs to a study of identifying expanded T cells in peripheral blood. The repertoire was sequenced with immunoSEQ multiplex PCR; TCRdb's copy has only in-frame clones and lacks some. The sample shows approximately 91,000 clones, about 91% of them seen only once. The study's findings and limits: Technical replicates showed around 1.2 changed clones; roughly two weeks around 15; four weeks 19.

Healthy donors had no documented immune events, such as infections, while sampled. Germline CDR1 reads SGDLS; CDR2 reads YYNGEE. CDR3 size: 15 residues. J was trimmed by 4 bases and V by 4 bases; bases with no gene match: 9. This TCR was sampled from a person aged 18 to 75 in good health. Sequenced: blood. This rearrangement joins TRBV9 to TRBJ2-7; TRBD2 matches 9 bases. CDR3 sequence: CASSPGRGRGYEQYF. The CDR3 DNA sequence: TGTGCCAGCAGCCCGGGCCGCGGGAGGGGTTACGAGCAGTACTTC.